This passage covers 31 T cell receptor beta chains from one sample sequenced in a study of T cells expressing NK-cell markers. TCRdb re-called the 5' RACE reads, yielding one record per CDR3 amino acid sequence without DNA. The sample features about 460,000 distinct CDR3 sequences, with almost 1.5% in its top ten. What was sequenced was blood T cells: a sorted CD56 or NKG2C T cell subset, CD4+ or CD8+ T cells, or bulk PBMC T cells (not recorded which). These receptors came from a woman aged 45-65 years in good health.

The chain carries TRBV18 and TRBJ1-3. The CDR3 loop spans 18 amino acids. Germline V lookup: CDR1 KGHSH, CDR2 LQKENI. CDR3 loop: CASSPGPGLRGTGNTIYF.

V is TRBV24-1 and J is TRBJ1-4; there is no DNA to check the TCRdb D call of TRBD1. This CDR3 region has 17 residues. Germline CDR1 KGHDR, CDR2 SFDVKD. The chain's CDR3 is CATSDFPGRGANEKLFF.

The genes are TRBV6-6 and TRBJ2-7. Germline V gene lookup returns CDR1 MNHNY and CDR2 SVGAGI (reference sequence). The CDR3 has 13 residues. The CDR3 reads CASSYTQTYEQYF.

The J gene is TRBJ2-5, the V gene TRBV2. CDR3 size: 15 residues. The germline gives CDR1 SNHLY, CDR2 FYNNEI. CDR3 residues: CASSDRTEIKETQYF.

The V and J genes are TRBV7-9 and TRBJ2-3; checking the TCRdb D call of TRBD2 is not possible without DNA. CDR3 length: 17 residues. Germline CDR1 SEHNR, CDR2 FQNEAQ (reference sequence). The CDR3: CASRIGVAGSSADTQYF. The whole variable domain, remainder taken from reference TRBV7-9 and TRBJ2-3, is DTGVSQNPRHKITKRGQNVTFRCDPISEHNRLYWYRQTLGQGPEFLTYFQNEAQLEKSRLLSDRFSAERPKGSFSTLEIQRTEQGDSAMYLCASRIGVAGSSADTQYFGPGTRLTVL.

V usage is TRBV12-3 or TRBV12-4 and J usage is TRBJ1-2; no DNA is available, so the TRBD1 call from TCRdb remains unchecked. CDR3 length equals 12 residues. The CDR3 loop reads CASARQGGGYTF.

The chain uses TRBV5-1 and TRBJ2-3; TCRdb's D call, TRBD1, is unchecked because there is no DNA. Germline assignment: CDR1 SGHRS and CDR2 YFSETQ. This CDR3 is 16 amino acids long. The CDR3 is CASSLVPGQLLDTQYF.

This chain links TRBV5-1 with TRBJ2-1. The CDR3 has 15 amino acids. Germline V CDR1 and CDR2: SGHRS, YFSETQ. CDR3 sequence reads: CASSLGQVGYNEQFF.

The chain uses TRBV27 and TRBJ1-6; TCRdb's D call, TRBD1, is unchecked because there is no DNA. Germline V gene data show CDR1 as MNHEY and CDR2 as SMNVEV (reference sequence). This CDR3 is 13 amino acids long. The CDR3 protein is CASTLNRVSPLHF.

V is TRBV12-3 or TRBV12-4 and J is TRBJ1-1. The CDR3 contains 14 residues. CDR3: CASSWTQVNTEAFF.

The chain links TRBV5-1 to TRBJ2-7. Germline CDR1 reads SGHRS; CDR2 reads YFSETQ. This CDR3 contains 15 residues. CDR3 region: CASSSGLGATDEQYF. Based on the CDR3 plus reference TRBV5-1 and TRBJ2-7, the full variable domain is KAGVTQTPRYLIKTRGQQVTLSCSPISGHRSVSWYQQTPGQGLQFLFEYFSETQRNKGNFPGRFSGRQFSNSRSEMNVSTLELGDSALYLCASSSGLGATDEQYFGPGTRLTVT.

The rearrangement uses TRBV5-1 and TRBJ2-6. The CDR3 runs 19 residues. CDR1 and CDR2 from the germline V gene are SGHRS and YFSETQ. The CDR3 here is CASSLRGSGERAGANVLTF.

The rearrangement uses TRBV11-2 and TRBJ2-3; the D call from TCRdb, TRBD2, cannot be confirmed without DNA. The germline V gene encodes CDR1 SGHAT and CDR2 FQNNGV. The CDR3 is 16 residues long. The CDR3 sequence is CASSLASGAATDTQYF.

The V call is TRBV9, the J call TRBJ2-5; TCRdb calls TRBD2, which cannot be checked without DNA. This CDR3 comprises 14 residues. CDR1 is SGDLS, CDR2 YYNGEE, per germline. CDR3 residues: CASSVVGGRETQYF.

The V gene is TRBV20-1, the J gene TRBJ2-7. CDR1 and CDR2 from the germline V gene are DFQATT and SNEGSKA (reference sequence). CDR3 size: 15 residues. The CDR3 loop reads CSARDESVSSYEQYF.

The chain recombines TRBV6-6 with TRBJ2-2. The CDR3 is made up of 14 amino acids. Germline V lookup: CDR1 MNHNY, CDR2 SVGAGI (reference sequence). This chain's CDR3 is CASSYDGFTGELFF.

The chain links TRBV7-3 to TRBJ1-5; as DNA is missing, the TRBD1 call by TCRdb cannot be tested. Germline values: CDR1 SGHTA, CDR2 FQGTGA. The CDR3 is made up of 15 amino acids. The CDR3 spells CASSLTGASNQPQHF. Supplemented by reference TRBV7-3 and TRBJ1-5, the full variable domain reads GAGVSQTPSNKVTEKGKYVELRCDPISGHTALYWYRQSLGQGPEFLIYFQGTGAADDSGLPNDRFFAVRPEGSVSTLKIQRTERGDSAVYLCASSLTGASNQPQHFGDGTRLSIL.

This chain connects TRBV6-5 to TRBJ1-4. There are 18 residues in the CDR3. Per the germline V gene, CDR1 is MNHEY and CDR2 is SVGAGI. The CDR3: CASSRGPWGFGEGEKLFF.

The chain uses TRBV9 and TRBJ2-2; TCRdb returns TRBD2, unconfirmable since there is no DNA. This CDR3 is built from 14 residues. The germline V gene has CDR1 SGDLS and CDR2 YYNGEE. The CDR3 loop reads CASTRTRGTGELFF.

This chain's CDR3 is CASSQDRELAFF. The chain links TRBV4-2 to TRBJ1-1. The CDR3 is 12 residues long. Germline V gives CDR1 LGHNA, CDR2 YNFKEQ.

The chain combines TRBV24-1 with TRBJ2-1; TCRdb names TRBD2, which stays unverified in the absence of DNA. Germline V lookup: CDR1 KGHDR, CDR2 SFDVKD. The length of the CDR3 is 15 residues. The CDR3 loop reads CATSDSKRVFNEQFF.

V and J are TRBV7-9 and TRBJ2-5; TCRdb gives TRBD2 as the D gene, but with no DNA this cannot be confirmed. The CDR3 length is 15 residues. CDR1 and CDR2 from the germline V gene are SEHNR and FQNEAQ (reference sequence). The CDR3 here is CASSLTREYQETQYF.

The chain has TRBV5-5 and TRBJ1-5. The CDR3 contains 16 residues. The V gene's germline CDR1 is SGHKS and CDR2 YYEKEE (reference sequence). The chain's CDR3 is CASSLVWGGLDQPQHF.

The CDR3 protein is CASSLGATEAFF. The chain couples TRBV5-1 to TRBJ1-1. This CDR3 has 12 amino acids. Germline-derived CDR1 and CDR2 are SGHRS and YFSETQ.

The V call is TRBV24-1, the J call TRBJ2-2; TCRdb proposes TRBD2, but this gene call is untestable without DNA. Looked up from germline, CDR1 is KGHDR and CDR2 is SFDVKD. The CDR3 is 16 residues long. CDR3 residues: CATSPTSGSFTGELFF.

J is TRBJ2-1 and V is TRBV6-2 or TRBV6-3; TCRdb names TRBD2, which stays unverified in the absence of DNA. The germline V gene has CDR1 MNHEY and CDR2 SVGEGT. CDR3 length: 15 amino acids. The CDR3 here is CASRTGLAGVGEQFF.

Here the CDR3 reads CASSQEGRHNEQFF. The V and J genes are TRBV4-2 and TRBJ2-1; TCRdb designates TRBD1, a call that cannot be tested without DNA. Germline CDR1 and CDR2: LGHNA and YNFKEQ. The CDR3 spans 14 residues.

The chain has TRBV15 and TRBJ2-7; TCRdb designates TRBD2, a call that cannot be tested without DNA. This CDR3 comprises 16 residues. In germline, CDR1 is LNHNV, CDR2 YYDKDF (reference sequence). This chain's CDR3 is CATSRDVTSGPYEQYF.

The V and J genes are TRBV7-9 and TRBJ2-3; absent DNA, TCRdb's TRBD2 call cannot be checked. Per germline, CDR1 SEHNR and CDR2 FQNEAQ (reference sequence). The CDR3 consists of 14 residues. The CDR3 loop is CASSPHRARDTQYF.

The rearrangement links TRBV7-8 to TRBJ2-1; TCRdb's D gene call, TRBD1, goes unchecked for lack of DNA. Germline V gives CDR1 SGHVS, CDR2 FQNEAQ. The CDR3 covers 16 residues. CDR3 protein: CASSSTPGQSYNEQFF.

V and J are TRBV20-1 and TRBJ1-6. Germline CDR1 DFQATT, CDR2 SNEGSKA (reference sequence). The CDR3 has 16 residues. The CDR3 here is CSARWSRGSYNSPLHF.